This T cell receptor beta chain was observed in a study of chemoradiotherapy in HPV16-positive cancers. About the research overall: Functional T-cell assays on two HPV16-positive patients' cells defined candidate HPV-specific clones and common TCR motifs.

Overall study findings and caveats: HPV-responsive T-cell expansion during chemoradiotherapy was linked to improved recurrence-free survival in HPV16-positive patients. Candidate HPV-specific clones and E7-related TCR motifs grew in tumor during treatment.

Over chemoradiotherapy, repertoires were sampled more than once. Details on this clone: What it binds is not known.

Germline V lookup: CDR1 MDHEN, CDR2 SYDVKM. The CDR3 runs 14 residues. The V end lost 3 bases, the J end lost 4 bases, and 12 bases lay between the germline ends. TCRdb's copy holds only in-frame clones and misses some; the assay was immunoSEQ multiplex PCR. The sample includes 29,000 or so clones, about 90% of them seen just once. The J gene is TRBJ1-2, the V gene TRBV28; D not resolved. This TCR came from a human donor with HPV-associated anogenital cancer. This material consisted of blood, taken from a patient who underwent chemoradiotherapy. CDR3 loop: CASSFPAVLYGYTF. The CDR3 coding sequence is TGTGCCAGCAGTTTTCCGGCAGTACTCTATGGCTACACCTTC.